Below, 19 T cell receptor beta chains from the same sample are listed, as sequenced in a study of sequential checkpoint blockade in melanoma. The treatment: randomized to nivolumab then ipilimumab (arm A) or the reverse (arm B). Generated by immunoSEQ multiplex PCR, the TCRdb table keeps only in-frame clones and is missing some. The sample shows about 17,000 clones, over 60% of them seen only once. The sequencing used CD8+ T cells sorted from blood (inferred from file names), collected from a patient given nivolumab and ipilimumab in sequence. The receptors shown here come from a human donor with melanoma.

This chain joins TRBV9 and TRBJ1-5; D possibly corresponds to TRBD1 (6 bases). Per germline, CDR1 SGDLS and CDR2 YYNGEE. The CDR3 has 14 amino acids. Deletions cut 0 bases from V and 8 bases from J, with 12 bases between. The CDR3 DNA reads TGTGCCAGCAGCGTAGGACAGGTCTTCGAGCCCCAGCATTTT. Translation: CASSVGQVFEPQHF.

This sequence joins TRBV6-1 and TRBJ1-1; TRBD1 aligns across 8 bases. The V segment lost 0 bases and the J segment 1 base; nucleotides outside the gene matches: 4. The CDR3 is 16 amino acids. Germline assignment: CDR1 MNHNS and CDR2 SASEGT. CDR3 in DNA: TGTGCCAGCAGTGAAGCAGAAACAGGGGGGAACACTGAAGCTTTCTTT. Translation: CASSEAETGGNTEAFF.

This clone was picked up one time. The rearrangement uses TRBV2 and TRBJ1-6, with TRBD1 identical over 9 bases. Trimming removed 6 bases from V and 6 bases from J; junction bases left unmatched: 9. This CDR3 region has 16 residues. CDR1 is SNHLY and CDR2 is FYNNEI in the germline V gene. The CDR3 nucleotides read TGTGCCAGCAGCCGCTCGGACAGGGGCAGTAATTCACCCCTCCACTTT. This encodes CASSRSDRGSNSPLHF. The full variable domain, in which reference TRBV2 and TRBJ1-6 provide the parts outside the CDR3, is EPEVTQTPSHQVTQMGQEVILRCVPISNHLYFYWYRQILGQKVEFLVSFYNNEISEKSEIFDDQFSVERPDGSNFTLKIRSTKLEDSAMYFCASSRSDRGSNSPLHFGNGTRLTVT.

This clone was observed a handful of times. The chain recombines TRBV6-6 with TRBJ2-2, with TRBD2 matching 7 bases. V shed 6 bases and J 6 bases; nucleotides not matched to a gene: 1. Germline-derived CDR1 and CDR2 are MNHNY and SVGAGI (reference sequence). The CDR3 runs to 12 residues. In nucleotides, the CDR3 is TGTGCCAGCAGGGGGGGGTCCGGGGAGCTGTTTTTT. It is translated as CASRGGSGELFF.

The chain's CDR3 is CASSRGSYYGYTF. The CDR3 DNA reads as TGTGCCAGCAGCCGAGGGTCCTACTATGGCTACACCTTC. V usage is TRBV5-6 and J usage is TRBJ1-2; D unresolved. The germline CDR1 and CDR2 sequences are SGHDT and YYEEEE. V lost 4 bases and J 3 bases, leaving 10 bases between the germline ends. There are 13 residues in the CDR3.

The J gene is TRBJ1-6, the V gene TRBV6-5, with TRBD1 matching over 7 bases. Germline V CDR1 and CDR2: MNHEY, SVGAGI. Trimming at V came to 5 bases and at J to 7 bases, leaving 8 bases not matched to a gene. This CDR3 is 15 amino acids long. CDR3 nucleotides: TGTGCCAGCAGTCCAACGGACAGGAGGAATTCACCCCTCCACTTT. Its translation: CASSPTDRRNSPLHF.

This clone has only a few counts. V gene TRBV19 combines with J gene TRBJ1-2, with 10 bases matching TRBD1. Germline values: CDR1 LNHDA, CDR2 SQIVND (reference sequence). The ends lost 6 bases at V and 2 bases at J; junction bases unmatched: 3. CDR3 size: 14 residues. The CDR3 loop is CASRAGQGNYGYTF. The CDR3 nucleotides are TGTGCCAGTAGGGCGGGACAGGGGAACTATGGCTACACCTTC. The whole variable domain, filled in from reference TRBV19 and TRBJ1-2, reads DGGITQSPKYLFRKEGQNVTLSCEQNLNHDAMYWYRQDPGQGLRLIYYSQIVNDFQKGDIAEGYSVSREKKESFPLTVTSAQKNPTAFYLCASRAGQGNYGYTFGSGTRLTVV.

The genes are TRBV11-2 and TRBJ2-7; 10 bases map to TRBD1. Trimming took 1 base from V and 0 from J; bases not matched to a gene: 6. The CDR3 is made up of 17 amino acids. Per the germline V gene, CDR1 is SGHAT and CDR2 is FQNNGV. The CDR3 loop reads CASSLGTGGGPSYEQYF. CDR3 DNA sequence: TGTGCCAGCAGCTTAGGGACAGGGGGTGGACCCTCCTACGAGCAGTACTTC.

In its sample, this clone was seen once. V is TRBV6-4 and J is TRBJ2-1; 14 bases are shared with TRBD2. After removal of 8 bases from V and 7 bases from J, the junction contained 1 base not matched to a gene. This CDR3 has 13 residues. In germline, CDR1 is MRHNA, CDR2 SNTAGT. This CDR3 is CASRLAGGNEQFF. The DNA for the CDR3 is TGTGCCAGCCGACTAGCGGGGGGGAATGAGCAGTTCTTC.

The chain combines TRBV4-2 with TRBJ2-7; TRBD2 matches at 15 bases. With 1 base clipped from V and 6 bases from J, the junction kept 1 base outside the gene matches. Germline lookup yields CDR1 LGHNA and CDR2 YNFKEQ. The CDR3 runs to 15 residues. CDR3 sequence reads: CASSQGTSGGAEQYV. The CDR3 coding sequence is TGTGCCAGCAGCCAAGGGACTAGCGGGGGGGCCGAGCAGTACGTC.

The chain carries TRBV27 and TRBJ2-7; no definite D call. V lost 8 bases and J lost 9, with 8 bases in between. This CDR3 contains 9 residues. CDR1 is MNHEY and CDR2 is SMNVEV in the germline V gene (reference sequence). DNA for the CDR3: TGTGCCAGCGGGCCGGCGCAGTACTTC. Its protein product is CASGPAQYF.

This chain joins TRBV25-1 and TRBJ2-5, with D unresolved. V shed 6 bases and J shed 3 bases, with 11 bases lying between them. The germline V gene encodes CDR1 MGHDK and CDR2 SYGVNS. CDR3 size: 13 residues. CDR3 nucleotides: TGTGCCAGCAGACAAGACACCGAAGAGACCCAGTACTTC. This gives the protein CASRQDTEETQYF.

The chain joins TRBV6-1 to TRBJ2-7; 7 positions match TRBD1. Germline V CDR1 and CDR2: MNHNS, SASEGT. The trim removed 5 bases at V and 3 bases at J, leaving 4 bases unmatched. This CDR3 has 13 residues. The CDR3 reads CASSQGQLYEQYF. The CDR3 nucleotides read TGTGCCAGCAGTCAGGGACAGCTCTACGAGCAGTACTTC.

This clone has a single count. The chain is built from TRBV5-6 and TRBJ2-5, with 10 positions matching TRBD1. V was clipped by 4 bases and J by 5 bases; unmatched bases: 11. Per the germline V gene, CDR1 is SGHDT and CDR2 is YYEEEE. This CDR3 is 16 amino acids long. CDR3 coding DNA: TGTGCCAGCAGCCCTGGGGGGGGACAGGGGTATGAGACCCAGTACTTC. Translating it yields CASSPGGGQGYETQYF.

The CDR3 loop is CASSRDSYSYEQYF. DNA for the CDR3: TGTGCCAGCAGCCGGGACAGCTACTCCTACGAGCAGTACTTC. The rearrangement links TRBV7-9 to TRBJ2-7; 7 bases line up with TRBD1. CDR3 length: 14 residues. The germline gives CDR1 SEHNR, CDR2 FQNEAQ (reference sequence). V was pared by 5 bases and J by 0 bases, with 4 bases of the junction left unmatched.

This clone came up a few times. The V gene is TRBV14, the J gene TRBJ2-1, with a weak D call TRBD2 (5 bases). The germline gives CDR1 SGHDN, CDR2 FVKESK. The CDR3 length is 15 residues. Deletions cut 5 bases from V and 9 bases from J, with 20 bases between. This chain's CDR3 is CASSVAGSAAGEQFF. The CDR3 coding sequence is TGTGCCAGCAGCGTAGCCGGTAGCGCGGCCGGTGAGCAGTTCTTC.

This CDR3 is CASSLDRGETQYF. The DNA of the CDR3 is TGTGCCAGCAGCCTTGACAGGGGAGAGACCCAGTACTTC. V is TRBV7-6 and J is TRBJ2-5, with TRBD1 identical over 8 bases. This CDR3 spans 13 amino acids. J was trimmed by 4 bases and V by 5 bases; bases with no gene match: 3. Germline assignment: CDR1 SGHVS and CDR2 FNYEAQ.

The chain is built from TRBV27 and TRBJ2-1; 7 nucleotides line up with TRBD1. Germline-derived CDR1 and CDR2 are MNHEY and SMNVEV (reference sequence). This CDR3 has 14 amino acids. Trimming removed 7 bases from V and 0 bases from J; junction bases left unmatched: 3. CDR3 amino acids: CASNRGSSYNEQFF. CDR3 bases: TGTGCCAGCAACAGGGGCAGCTCCTACAATGAGCAGTTCTTC.

A single count supports this clone. The rearrangement links TRBV9 to TRBJ2-3; D is possibly TRBD2 (7 bases). The CDR3 sequence is 13 residues long. Germline V gene sequence: CDR1 SGDLS, CDR2 YYNGEE. Between the trimmed V and J ends, which lost 5 bases and 7 bases, there was a span of 14 bases. The CDR3 here is CASSPGGGNTQYF. For the CDR3, the DNA is TGTGCCAGCAGTCCGGGGGGCGGAAATACGCAGTATTTT.